The source of this T cell receptor beta chain is a study of T cells in Graves' hyperthyroidism and ophthalmopathy. Newly diagnosed hyperthyroidism patients aged 18 to 65 years had disease lasting under 2 months. This sample holds PBMCs from less than 11 ml fresh peripheral blood. The V and J ends lost 6 bases and 0 bases respectively, with 9 bases between them. This CDR3 has 12 amino acids. Germline CDR1 reads DFQATT; CDR2 reads SNEGSKA (reference sequence). This clonotype was counted ten times or more. Amplification of TCR beta CDR3 regions used RNA as the template. Using the HTBI primer set, a first-round RT-PCR was run on the TCR CDR3. TCRdb redid the calling of the multiplex PCR reads with MiXCR, one entry per CDR3 protein. In the table there are 300,000 to 400,000 distinct CDR3 sequences, about 18% of which are singletons.

The TCR originated in a woman in her fifties or sixties with Graves' hyperthyroidism. The sample was blood. V is TRBV20-1 and J is TRBJ2-7; D call uncertain. CDR3 sequence reads: CSAPDNSYEQYF. For the CDR3, the DNA is TGCAGTGCCCCTGACAACTCCTACGAGCAGTACTTC.